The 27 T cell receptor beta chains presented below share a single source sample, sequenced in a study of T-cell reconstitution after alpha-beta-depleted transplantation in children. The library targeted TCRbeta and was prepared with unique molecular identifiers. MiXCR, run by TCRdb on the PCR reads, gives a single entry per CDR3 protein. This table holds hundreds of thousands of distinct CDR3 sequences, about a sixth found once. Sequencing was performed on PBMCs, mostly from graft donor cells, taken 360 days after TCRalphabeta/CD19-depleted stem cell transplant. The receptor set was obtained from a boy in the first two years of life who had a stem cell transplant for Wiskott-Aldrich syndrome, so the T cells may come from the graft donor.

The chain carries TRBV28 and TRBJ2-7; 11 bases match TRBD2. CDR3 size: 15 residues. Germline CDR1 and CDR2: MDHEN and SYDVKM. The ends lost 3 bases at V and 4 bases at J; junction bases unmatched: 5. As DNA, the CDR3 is TGTGCCAGCAGTTTCATACTAGCGGGAGCTTACGAGCAGTACTTC. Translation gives CASSFILAGAYEQYF.

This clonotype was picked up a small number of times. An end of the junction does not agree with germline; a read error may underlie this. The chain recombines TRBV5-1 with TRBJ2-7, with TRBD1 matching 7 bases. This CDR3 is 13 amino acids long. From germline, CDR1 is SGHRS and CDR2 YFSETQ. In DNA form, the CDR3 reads TGCGCCAGAAGCTTCGGACAGGTCGGCGAGCAGTACTTC. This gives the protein CARSFGQVGEQYF.

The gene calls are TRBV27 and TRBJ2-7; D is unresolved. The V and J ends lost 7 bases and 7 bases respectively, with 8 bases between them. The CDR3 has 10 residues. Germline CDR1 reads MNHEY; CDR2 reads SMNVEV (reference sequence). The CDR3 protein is CASTLGEQYF. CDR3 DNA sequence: TGTGCCAGCACCCTCGGGGAGCAGTACTTC.

The CDR3 loop is CASSYGTSGTHEQYF. Written as DNA, the CDR3 is TGTGCCAGCAGTTACGGGACTAGCGGTACCCACGAGCAGTACTTC. The chain joins TRBV27 to TRBJ2-7, with 11 bases fitting TRBD2. Per the germline V gene, CDR1 is MNHEY and CDR2 is SMNVEV (reference sequence). Germline trimming cut 4 bases from V and 5 bases from J; bases unmatched to any gene: 7. The CDR3 has 15 amino acids.

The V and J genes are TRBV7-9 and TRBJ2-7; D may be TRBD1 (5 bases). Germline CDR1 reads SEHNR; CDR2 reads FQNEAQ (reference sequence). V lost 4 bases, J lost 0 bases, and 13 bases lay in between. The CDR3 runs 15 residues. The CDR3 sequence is CASSSEGASSYEQYF. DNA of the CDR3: TGTGCCAGCAGCTCAGAAGGGGCCAGCTCCTACGAGCAGTACTTC.

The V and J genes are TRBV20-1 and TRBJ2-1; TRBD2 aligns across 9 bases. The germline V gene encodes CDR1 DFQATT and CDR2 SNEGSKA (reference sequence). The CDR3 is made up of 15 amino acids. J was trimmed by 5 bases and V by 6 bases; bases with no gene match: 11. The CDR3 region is CSARLLAGAHNEQFF. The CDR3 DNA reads TGCAGTGCCAGACTATTAGCGGGAGCCCACAATGAGCAGTTCTTC.

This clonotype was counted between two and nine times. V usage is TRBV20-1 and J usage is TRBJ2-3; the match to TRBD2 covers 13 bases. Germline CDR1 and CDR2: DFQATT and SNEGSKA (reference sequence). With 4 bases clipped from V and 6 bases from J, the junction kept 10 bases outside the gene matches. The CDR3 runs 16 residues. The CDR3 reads CSAIRPGLAGWDTQYF. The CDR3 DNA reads TGCAGTGCTATAAGACCGGGACTAGCGGGGTGGGATACGCAGTATTTT.

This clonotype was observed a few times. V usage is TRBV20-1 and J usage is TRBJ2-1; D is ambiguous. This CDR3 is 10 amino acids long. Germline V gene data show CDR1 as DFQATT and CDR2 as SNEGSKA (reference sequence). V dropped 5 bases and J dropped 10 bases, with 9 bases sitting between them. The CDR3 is CSAGLYEQFF. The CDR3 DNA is TGCAGTGCTGGGCTGTACGAGCAGTTCTTC.

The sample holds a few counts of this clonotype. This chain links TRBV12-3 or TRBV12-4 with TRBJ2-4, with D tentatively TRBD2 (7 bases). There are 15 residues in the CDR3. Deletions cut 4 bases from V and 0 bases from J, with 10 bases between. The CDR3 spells CASSYGGLAKNIQYF. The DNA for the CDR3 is TGTGCCAGCAGTTACGGGGGGCTAGCCAAAAACATTCAGTACTTC.

CDR3 sequence (DNA): TGTGCCAGCAGCCCCCGCCGGGACGGACGCACAGATACGCAGTATTTT. Amino acids: CASSPRRDGRTDTQYF. V is TRBV7-9 and J is TRBJ2-3; D possibly matches TRBD1 or TRBD2 (5 bases each). The CDR3 runs 16 residues. Germline CDR1 reads SEHNR; CDR2 reads FQNEAQ (reference sequence). Trimming pared 5 bases from V and 1 base from J, leaving 16 bases between. Filled out from reference TRBV7-9 and TRBJ2-3, the complete variable domain reads DTGVSQNPRHKITKRGQNVTFRCDPISEHNRLYWYRQTLGQGPEFLTYFQNEAQLEKSRLLSDRFSAERPKGSFSTLEIQRTEQGDSAMYLCASSPRRDGRTDTQYFGPGTRLTVL.

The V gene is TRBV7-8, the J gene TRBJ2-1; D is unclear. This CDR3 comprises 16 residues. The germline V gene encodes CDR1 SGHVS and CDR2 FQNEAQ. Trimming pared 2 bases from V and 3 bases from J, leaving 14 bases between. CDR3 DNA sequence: TGTGCCAGCAGCTTATCCGTAGGCGCCCTCTACAATGAGCAGTTCTTC. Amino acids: CASSLSVGALYNEQFF.

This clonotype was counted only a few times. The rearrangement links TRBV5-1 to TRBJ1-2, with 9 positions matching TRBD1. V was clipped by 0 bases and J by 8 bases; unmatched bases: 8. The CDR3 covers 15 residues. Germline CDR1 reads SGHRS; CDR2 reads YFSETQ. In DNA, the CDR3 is TGCGCCAGCAGCTTGGGAGACAGGGGGGGCCTCGGCTACACCTTC. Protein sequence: CASSLGDRGGLGYTF. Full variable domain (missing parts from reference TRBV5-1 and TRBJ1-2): KAGVTQTPRYLIKTRGQQVTLSCSPISGHRSVSWYQQTPGQGLQFLFEYFSETQRNKGNFPGRFSGRQFSNSRSEMNVSTLELGDSALYLCASSLGDRGGLGYTFGSGTRLTVV.

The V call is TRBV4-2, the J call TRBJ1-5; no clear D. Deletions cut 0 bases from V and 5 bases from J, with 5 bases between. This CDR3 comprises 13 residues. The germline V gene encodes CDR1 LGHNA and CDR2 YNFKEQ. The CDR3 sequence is CASSQEAYQPQHF. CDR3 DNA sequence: TGTGCCAGCAGCCAAGAAGCATATCAGCCCCAGCATTTT.

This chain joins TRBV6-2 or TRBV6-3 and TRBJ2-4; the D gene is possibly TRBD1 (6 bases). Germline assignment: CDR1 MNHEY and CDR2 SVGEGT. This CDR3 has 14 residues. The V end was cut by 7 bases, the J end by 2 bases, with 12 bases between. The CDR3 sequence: CASKAQGTKNIQYF. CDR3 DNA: TGTGCCAGCAAGGCACAGGGTACCAAAAACATTCAGTACTTC.

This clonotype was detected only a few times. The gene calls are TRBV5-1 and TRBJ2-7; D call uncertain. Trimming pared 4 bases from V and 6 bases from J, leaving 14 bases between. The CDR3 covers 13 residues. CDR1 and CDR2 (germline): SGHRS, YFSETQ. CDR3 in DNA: TGCGCCAGCAGCGCACAGTCCCACGGCGAGCAGTACTTC. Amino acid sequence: CASSAQSHGEQYF. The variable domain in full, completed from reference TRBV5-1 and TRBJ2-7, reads KAGVTQTPRYLIKTRGQQVTLSCSPISGHRSVSWYQQTPGQGLQFLFEYFSETQRNKGNFPGRFSGRQFSNSRSEMNVSTLELGDSALYLCASSAQSHGEQYFGPGTRLTVT.

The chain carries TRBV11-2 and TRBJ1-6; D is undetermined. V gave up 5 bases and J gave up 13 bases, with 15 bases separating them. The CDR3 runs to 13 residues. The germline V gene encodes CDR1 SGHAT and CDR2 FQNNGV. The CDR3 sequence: CASSPVTGGPLHF. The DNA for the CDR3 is TGTGCCAGCAGCCCGGTCACCGGTGGCCCCCTCCACTTT.

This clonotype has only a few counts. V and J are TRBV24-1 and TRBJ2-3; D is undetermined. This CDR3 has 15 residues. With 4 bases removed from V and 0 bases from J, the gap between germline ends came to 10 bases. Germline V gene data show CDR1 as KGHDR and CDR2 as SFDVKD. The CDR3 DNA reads TGTGCCACCAGTGACCCTTCAACTAGCACAGATACGCAGTATTTT. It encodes CATSDPSTSTDTQYF.

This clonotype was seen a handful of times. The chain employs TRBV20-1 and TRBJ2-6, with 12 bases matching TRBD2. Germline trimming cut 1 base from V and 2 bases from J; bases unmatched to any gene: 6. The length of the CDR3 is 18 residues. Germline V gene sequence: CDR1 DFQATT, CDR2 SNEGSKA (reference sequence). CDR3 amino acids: CSARVGLAGLTGANVLTF. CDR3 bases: TGCAGTGCTAGAGTCGGACTAGCGGGATTAACTGGGGCCAACGTCCTGACTTTC.

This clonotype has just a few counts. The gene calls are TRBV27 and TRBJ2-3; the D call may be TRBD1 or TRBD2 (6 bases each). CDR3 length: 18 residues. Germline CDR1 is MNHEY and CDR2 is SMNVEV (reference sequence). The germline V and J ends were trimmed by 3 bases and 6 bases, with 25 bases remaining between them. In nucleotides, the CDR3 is TGTGCCAGCAGTTTTCGTCCCTTATACCGGGGGCAAAAGGATACGCAGTATTTT. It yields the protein CASSFRPLYRGQKDTQYF.

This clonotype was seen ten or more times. The CDR3, as DNA: TGTGCCAGCAGTTACTCGACAGCCTCCTACGAGCAGTACTTC. This codes for CASSYSTASYEQYF. The chain links TRBV6-5 to TRBJ2-7; the D gene is possibly TRBD1 (5 bases). The CDR3 covers 14 residues. CDR1 and CDR2 (germline): MNHEY, SVGAGI. With 0 bases removed from V and 0 bases from J, the gap between germline ends came to 6 bases.

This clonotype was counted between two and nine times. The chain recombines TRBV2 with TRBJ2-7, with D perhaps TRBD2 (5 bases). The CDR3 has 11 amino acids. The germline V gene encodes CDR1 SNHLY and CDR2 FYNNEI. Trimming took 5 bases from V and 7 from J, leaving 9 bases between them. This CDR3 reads CASSRGSEQYF. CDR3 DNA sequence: TGTGCCAGCAGTCGGGGTTCGGAGCAGTACTTC.

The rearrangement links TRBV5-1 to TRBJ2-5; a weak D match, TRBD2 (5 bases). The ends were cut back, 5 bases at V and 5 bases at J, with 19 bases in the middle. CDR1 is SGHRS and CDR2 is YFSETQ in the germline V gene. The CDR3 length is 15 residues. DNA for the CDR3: TGCGCCAGCAGTTCGGACCTCTGGGCGGGCGAGACCCAGTACTTC. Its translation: CASSSDLWAGETQYF.

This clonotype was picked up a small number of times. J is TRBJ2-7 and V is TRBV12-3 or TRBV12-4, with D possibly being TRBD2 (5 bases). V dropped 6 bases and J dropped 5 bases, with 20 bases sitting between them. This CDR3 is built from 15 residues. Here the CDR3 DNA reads TGTGCCAGCAGCCCCCAAAACCCCGGGGAAAACGAGCAGTACTTC. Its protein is CASSPQNPGENEQYF.

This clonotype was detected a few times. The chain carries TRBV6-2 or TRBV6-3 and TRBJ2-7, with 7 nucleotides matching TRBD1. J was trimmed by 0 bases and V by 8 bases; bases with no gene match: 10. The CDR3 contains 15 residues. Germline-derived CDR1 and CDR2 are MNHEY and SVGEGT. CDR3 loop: CASEKGGVGSYEQYF. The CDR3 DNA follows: TGTGCCAGCGAGAAAGGGGGCGTCGGCTCCTACGAGCAGTACTTC.

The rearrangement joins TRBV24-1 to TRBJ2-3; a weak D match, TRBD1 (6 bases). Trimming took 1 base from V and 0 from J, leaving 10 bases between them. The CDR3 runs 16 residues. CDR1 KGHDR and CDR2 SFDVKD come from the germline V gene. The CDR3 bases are TGTGCCACCAGTGATTTCGTGGGGGCCAGCACAGATACGCAGTATTTT. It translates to CATSDFVGASTDTQYF.

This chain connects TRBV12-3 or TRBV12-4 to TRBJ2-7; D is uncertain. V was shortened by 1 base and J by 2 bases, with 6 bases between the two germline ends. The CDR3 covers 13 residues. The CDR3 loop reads CASSLDGTYEQYF. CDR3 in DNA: TGTGCCAGCAGTTTAGATGGGACCTACGAGCAGTACTTC.

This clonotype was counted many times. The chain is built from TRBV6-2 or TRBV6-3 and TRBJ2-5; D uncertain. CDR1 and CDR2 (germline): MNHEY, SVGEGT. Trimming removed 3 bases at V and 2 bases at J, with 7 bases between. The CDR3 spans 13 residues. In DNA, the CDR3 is TGTGCCAGCAGTTATAGACGGCAAGAGACCCAGTACTTC. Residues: CASSYRRQETQYF.